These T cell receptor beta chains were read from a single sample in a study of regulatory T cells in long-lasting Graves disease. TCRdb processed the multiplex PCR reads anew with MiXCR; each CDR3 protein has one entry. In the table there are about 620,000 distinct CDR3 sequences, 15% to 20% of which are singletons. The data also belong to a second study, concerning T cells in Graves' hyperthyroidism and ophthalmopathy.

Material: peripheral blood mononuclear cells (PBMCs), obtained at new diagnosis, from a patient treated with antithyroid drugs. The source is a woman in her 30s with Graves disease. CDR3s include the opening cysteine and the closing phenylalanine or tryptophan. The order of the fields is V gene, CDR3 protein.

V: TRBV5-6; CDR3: CASSLDGVLARNTDTQYF
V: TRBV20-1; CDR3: CSAPRAVTSSYEQYF
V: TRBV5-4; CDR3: CASSADRYYGYTF
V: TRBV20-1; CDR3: CSNKAGTGASPLHF
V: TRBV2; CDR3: CASSEAPQTPGELFF
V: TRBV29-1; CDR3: CSAEGASHEQYF
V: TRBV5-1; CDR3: CASKGGVDTEAFF
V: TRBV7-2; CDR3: CASSLGRGFFHEQYF
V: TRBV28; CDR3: CASSSHGKGSNGYTF
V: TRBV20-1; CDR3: CSATSGRPWGLETQYF
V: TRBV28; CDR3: CASHSGNGRETQYF
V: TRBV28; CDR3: CASSLSNRPPYEQYF
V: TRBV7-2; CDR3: CASSLAGTSGSKPYNEQFF
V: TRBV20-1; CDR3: CSAPSPGGAGQPQHF
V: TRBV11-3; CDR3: CASSLYENSPLHF
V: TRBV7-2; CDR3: CASSLFGEQYF
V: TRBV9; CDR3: CASSFSTLSGSSYNEQFF
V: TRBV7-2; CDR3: CASSLVGGGSYEQYF
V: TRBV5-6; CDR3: CASSRETIAKNIQYF
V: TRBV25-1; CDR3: CASKHPGPQGTDTQYF
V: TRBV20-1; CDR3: CSANGGSSYNEQFF
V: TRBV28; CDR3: CASSLGRGFNTEAFF
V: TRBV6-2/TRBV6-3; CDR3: CASTPGLAGYNEQFF
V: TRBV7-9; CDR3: CASSVTGATNTEAFF
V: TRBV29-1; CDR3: CSVEADSNQPQHF
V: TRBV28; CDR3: CATTVGTHLRHF
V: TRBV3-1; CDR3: CASSQVVGNTQYF
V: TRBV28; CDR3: CASSLLPYGYTF
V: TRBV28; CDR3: CASSLEGTGGAQETQYF
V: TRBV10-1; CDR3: CASSEGPQEAFF
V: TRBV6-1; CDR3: CASRPRQPSYGYTF
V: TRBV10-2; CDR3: CASSASGLGETQYF
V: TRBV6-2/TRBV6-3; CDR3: CASRRGSLAGVSWETQYF
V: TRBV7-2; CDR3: CASSGDRASFIHF
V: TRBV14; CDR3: CASSPLRTGGTDTQYF
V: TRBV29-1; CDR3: CSAQGLVNTGELFF
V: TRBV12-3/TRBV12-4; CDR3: CASTQPGSGANVLTF
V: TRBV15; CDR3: CATRPYQGIYGYTF
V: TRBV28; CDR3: CASSFAVNTEAFF
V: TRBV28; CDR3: CASSLSNSYEQYF
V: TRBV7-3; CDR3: CASSPLGVGTGELFF
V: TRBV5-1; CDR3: CASSLESDYNEQFF
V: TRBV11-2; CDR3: CASSFTSSGMNEQFF
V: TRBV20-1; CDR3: CSALRINQPQHF
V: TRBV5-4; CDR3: CASSDRGPSYEQYF